This entry describes one TCR beta chain. These data belong to a study of cytomegalovirus exposure and HLA in healthy donors. PCR primers comprised 60 Vbeta and 13 Jbeta primers. Profiled with immunoSEQ multiplex PCR; TCRdb holds only in-frame clones, not every one. The sample has about 110,000 clones, approximately 82% seen once. The receptor was isolated from a man aged 35-49 years in good health and CMV-seronegative. Specimen: PBMCs.

DNA for the CDR3: TGTGCTAGTGGCCCCCCGGGCGGGCGGTCCCGCTCCTACGAGCAGTACTTC. It specifies CASGPPGGRSRSYEQYF. The gene calls are TRBV12-5 and TRBJ2-7; perhaps TRBD2 as D (5 bases). V was shortened by 6 bases and J by 0 bases, with 21 bases between the two germline ends. Germline CDR1 reads LGHNT; CDR2 reads FRNRAP. This CDR3 region has 17 residues.